The clone carrying this TCR beta chain came up a few times. Trimming pared 2 bases from V and 1 base from J, leaving 6 bases between. The V gene's germline CDR1 is MNHEY and CDR2 SVGEGT. The CDR3 length is 14 residues. This specimen belongs to a study of response to subunit inactivated influenza vaccine. TCRdb reprocessed the RT-PCR reads via MiXCR and lists one record per CDR3 protein. The sample records about 570,000 distinct CDR3 sequences, 10% to 12% being singletons. The sample was also linked to a second study, of T cells expressing NK-cell markers. That study reports: UMIs accompanied the 5'RACE template switching by which TCR beta cDNA was made. Sorting was limited to alpha-beta TCR-expressing T cells with an anti-gamma-delta TCR antibody in several experiments.

The clonotype was recovered from a middle-aged man who received an inactivated influenza vaccine. The rearrangement links TRBV6-2 or TRBV6-3 to TRBJ1-5; D is ambiguous. Sequenced material: PBMCs from blood, taken on the day of vaccination. The CDR3 region has the DNA TGTGCCAGCAGTTACGAGGGAAGCAATCAGCCCCAGCATTTT. It translates to CASSYEGSNQPQHF.